This T cell receptor beta chain was recorded in a study of shared clonotypes between healthy human individuals. Notes on the study in general: Estimated richness was generally greater in naive than memory subsets. With few donors, the genetic and exposure-history diversity represented was limited.

Several immunoSEQ plates received, in even portions, the genomic DNA of each subset. The protocol was immunoSEQ multiplex PCR, while the TCRdb copy is restricted to in-frame clones and leaves out a portion. The repertoire consists of some 2.3 million clones, with 85% to 95% occurring once and the leading ten covering about 0.41%. In regard to this clone: Its matching antigen is unknown.

V dropped 1 base and J dropped 4 bases, with 13 bases sitting between them. CDR1 is LNHDA, CDR2 SQIVND, per germline (reference sequence). The CDR3 runs 15 residues. Sequencing was carried out using naive CD4+ T cells from PBMCs. Described subset: CD45RA+ positively selected. The chain has TRBV19 and TRBJ2-5, with a possible D match to TRBD1 (5 bases). The sequence derives from a man between 18 and 35 years old in good health. Some clones in this sample may be carry-over from other donors' samples. As DNA, the CDR3 is TGTGCCAGTAGTATAGGTGGCAGGGTTGTAGAGACCCAGTACTTC. As protein: CASSIGGRVVETQYF.